Shown below are 22 T cell receptor beta chains from a single sample sequenced in a study of blood T cell repertoires in COVID-19. Using immunoSEQ multiplex PCR, the repertoire was profiled, and TCRdb retains in-frame clones only, with some absent. Among some 66,000 clones listed, less than 85% were seen once. Sequenced sample: peripheral blood. Receptors were obtained from a man aged 55 to 70 with acute or convalescent COVID-19.

The chain uses TRBV2 and TRBJ1-5; 12 nucleotides align to TRBD1. CDR1 is SNHLY and CDR2 is FYNNEI in the germline V gene. V trimming: 6 bases; J trimming: 4 bases; junction bases outside the gene matches: 4. This CDR3 comprises 15 residues. CDR3 nucleotide sequence: TGTGCCAGCAGGGGGACAGGGGGCCAAAATCAGCCCCAGCATTTT. Translated: CASRGTGGQNQPQHF.

The genes are TRBV6-2 or TRBV6-3 and TRBJ1-2; 7 nucleotides align to TRBD1. V dropped 6 bases and J dropped 8; count of bases not matched to a gene: 9. From germline, CDR1 is MNHEY and CDR2 SVGEGT. The CDR3 has 13 residues. In DNA, the CDR3 is TGTGCCAGCAGCTTGACAGGGCTCTGGGGCTACACCTTC. It translates to CASSLTGLWGYTF.

The chain uses TRBV5-6 and TRBJ2-7; 7 bases map to TRBD1. CDR3 length: 14 residues. V lost 4 bases to trimming and J lost 3 bases; unmatched junction nucleotides: 7. Germline CDR1 reads SGHDT; CDR2 reads YYEEEE. CDR3 region: CASSPSGTVYEQYF. In nucleotides, the CDR3 is TGTGCCAGCAGCCCGTCCGGGACAGTCTACGAGCAGTACTTC.

V and J are TRBV6-5 and TRBJ2-1; D possibly corresponds to TRBD2 (5 bases). Trimming cost V 8 bases and J 9 bases, with 14 bases left between them. The length of the CDR3 is 12 residues. Germline CDR1 and CDR2: MNHEY and SVGAGI. Here the CDR3 DNA reads TGTGCCAGCGCCGAGGGATTGGGTGAGCAGTTCTTC. Translating gives CASAEGLGEQFF.

This sequence joins TRBV6-2 or TRBV6-3 and TRBJ1-5, with D unresolved. Germline V gives CDR1 MNHEY, CDR2 SVGEGT. The CDR3 consists of 15 residues. The V and J ends lost 5 bases and 1 base respectively, with 12 bases between them. Here the CDR3 reads CASSRRTGSNQPQHF. The CDR3 DNA sequence: TGTGCCAGCAGTCGGAGGACGGGGAGCAATCAGCCCCAGCATTTT.

This clone showed up just once. The CDR3 nucleotides are TGTGCCAGCAGCCGTGGGAGGGTCCAGGAGACCCAGTACTTC. It encodes CASSRGRVQETQYF. V usage is TRBV3-1 (or the pseudogene TRBV3-2) and J usage is TRBJ2-5; 7 nucleotides align to TRBD2. Germline-derived CDR1 and CDR2 are LGHDT and YNNKEL (reference sequence). The V and J ends lost 4 bases and 5 bases, in that order; junction bases with no gene match: 7. This CDR3 has 14 amino acids.

The genes are TRBV5-1 and TRBJ1-5; 9 nucleotides align to TRBD1. In germline, CDR1 is SGHRS, CDR2 YFSETQ. This CDR3 contains 15 residues. The trim removed 4 bases at V and 5 bases at J, leaving 7 bases unmatched. The CDR3 sequence is CASSPGTGNYQPQHF. The CDR3, as DNA: TGCGCCAGCAGCCCGGGGACAGGGAACTATCAGCCCCAGCATTTT.

This clone was counted once. The chain links TRBV14 to TRBJ2-1, with D possibly matching TRBD2 (6 bases). The CDR3 runs 15 residues. CDR1 SGHDN and CDR2 FVKESK come from the germline V gene. V gave up 8 bases and J gave up 2 bases, with 16 bases separating them. This CDR3 reads CASSPGGEAYNEQFF. The CDR3 DNA is TGTGCCAGCTCTCCGGGCGGGGAGGCCTACAATGAGCAGTTCTTC.

The rearrangement uses TRBV5-4 and TRBJ1-1, with TRBD1 matching 9 bases. V gave up 0 bases and J gave up 7 bases; unmatched junction bases: 7. There are 15 residues in the CDR3. Germline assignment: CDR1 SGHNT and CDR2 YYREEE (reference sequence). CDR3 protein: CASSLGGTGRSEAFF. CDR3 coding DNA: TGTGCCAGCAGCTTGGGGGGGACAGGGAGGAGTGAAGCTTTCTTT.

The chain combines TRBV13 with TRBJ1-4; tentative D call: TRBD1 (6 bases). V lost 1 base to trimming and J lost 4 bases, with 16 bases between them. The CDR3 runs 17 residues. Germline CDR1 and CDR2: PRHDT and FYEKMQ (reference sequence). The CDR3 spells CASSLVKQGALNEKLFF. The DNA of the CDR3 is TGTGCCAGCAGCTTAGTGAAACAGGGCGCCCTTAATGAAAAACTGTTTTTT.

CDR3 residues: CASRTGGSYNEQFF. The CDR3 bases are TGTGCCAGCAGGACAGGGGGTTCCTACAATGAGCAGTTCTTC. This chain connects TRBV7-9 to TRBJ2-1; 9 positions agree with TRBD1. J was trimmed by 1 base and V by 6 bases; bases with no gene match: 1. The CDR3 length is 14 residues. CDR1 and CDR2 (germline): SEHNR, FQNEAQ (reference sequence).

The rearrangement joins TRBV25-1 to TRBJ2-5; D is perhaps TRBD2 (5 bases). Per the germline V gene, CDR1 is MGHDK and CDR2 is SYGVNS. This CDR3 is built from 14 residues. Trimming removed 7 bases from V and 5 bases from J, with 17 bases in between. In nucleotides, the CDR3 is TGTGCCAGCACCCCGATCGGGGAACGGGAGACCCAGTACTTC. It is translated as CASTPIGERETQYF.

The chain carries TRBV11-3 and TRBJ1-1; weak D call: TRBD1 (6 bases). The V gene lost 4 bases and the J gene lost 0 bases, with 12 bases spanning the gap. Germline-derived CDR1 and CDR2 are SGHNT and YENEEA. The CDR3 is 15 amino acids. The CDR3 coding sequence is TGTGCCAGCAGCTCCAGAACAGGGCTGAACACTGAAGCTTTCTTT. Translation gives CASSSRTGLNTEAFF.

This sequence joins TRBV19 and TRBJ1-3; TRBD1 aligns across 7 bases. J gave up 2 bases and V 9 bases, and 4 bases lay outside the gene matches. The CDR3 contains 13 residues. Germline lookup yields CDR1 LNHDA and CDR2 SQIVND (reference sequence). The CDR3 reads CASLGTAGNTIYF. The CDR3 DNA is TGTGCCAGCCTGGGGACAGCTGGAAACACCATATATTTT.

This clone was observed a single time. V usage is TRBV10-2 and J usage is TRBJ2-3; weak D call: TRBD2 (6 bases). Germline V gene data show CDR1 as WSHSY and CDR2 as SAAADI. The length of the CDR3 is 14 residues. Trimming took off 0 bases at V and 3 bases at J, with 7 bases between the two ends. This CDR3 reads CASSESGGTDTQYF. The CDR3 region has the DNA TGCGCCAGCAGTGAGTCCGGAGGGACAGATACGCAGTATTTT.

The rearrangement links TRBV5-1 to TRBJ2-7, with 7 bases aligning to TRBD1. Trimming at V came to 3 bases and at J to 4 bases, leaving 7 bases not matched to a gene. Looked up from germline, CDR1 is SGHRS and CDR2 is YFSETQ. The CDR3 consists of 14 residues. CDR3 DNA: TGCGCCAGCAGCTACCGGGACAGTTCATACGAGCAGTACTTC. This sequence encodes CASSYRDSSYEQYF.

The V and J genes are TRBV7-8 and TRBJ1-3; possibly TRBD1 for D (6 bases). The CDR3 loop spans 14 amino acids. Trimming took off 5 bases at V and 4 bases at J, with 12 bases between the two ends. Germline V gene lookup returns CDR1 SGHVS and CDR2 FQNEAQ. As DNA, the CDR3 is TGTGCCAGCAGCACGACAGGTTGGGGAAACACCATATATTTT. Residues: CASSTTGWGNTIYF.

This clone has only one observation. This rearrangement joins TRBV6-5 to TRBJ1-6; TRBD1 is a possible D gene (6 bases). Germline CDR1 and CDR2: MNHEY and SVGAGI. Trimming stripped 6 bases from V and 10 bases from J, with 13 bases between. The CDR3 runs 13 residues. The CDR3 reads CASRQRGGSPLHF. The DNA of the CDR3 is TGTGCCAGCAGACAGAGGGGGGGCTCACCCCTCCACTTT.

This clone was found once. The chain couples TRBV6-6 to TRBJ2-1; 8 nucleotides match TRBD1. V lost 2 bases to trimming and J lost 2 bases; unmatched junction nucleotides: 2. Looked up from germline, CDR1 is MNHNY and CDR2 is SVGAGI (reference sequence). The CDR3 has 15 residues. As DNA, the CDR3 is TGTGCCAGCAGTTACGACAGGGGCCCCTACAATGAGCAGTTCTTC. Protein sequence: CASSYDRGPYNEQFF.

The chain combines TRBV7-9 with TRBJ2-1, with 10 bases lining up with TRBD2. The V gene end was trimmed by 2 bases and the J gene end by 8 bases; junction bases not matched to a gene: 3. Germline CDR1 reads SEHNR; CDR2 reads FQNEAQ (reference sequence). This CDR3 spans 14 amino acids. The CDR3 region has the DNA TGTGCCAGCAGCTTAACTAGCGGGGAGGATGAGCAGTTCTTC. Amino acid sequence: CASSLTSGEDEQFF.

V usage is TRBV5-1 and J usage is TRBJ2-1, with D possibly matching TRBD1 (6 bases). Germline V gene sequence: CDR1 SGHRS, CDR2 YFSETQ. The V and J ends lost 2 bases and 6 bases respectively, with 15 bases between them. The length of the CDR3 is 15 residues. The CDR3 sequence: CASSFTGLGGNEQFF. CDR3 in DNA: TGCGCCAGCAGCTTCACAGGGCTGGGTGGCAATGAGCAGTTCTTC.

V usage is TRBV3-1 (or the pseudogene TRBV3-2) and J usage is TRBJ1-3; TRBD1 matches 8 bases. CDR1 is LGHDT, CDR2 YNNKEL, per germline (reference sequence). The CDR3 has 18 amino acids. With 4 bases clipped from V and 7 bases from J, the junction kept 18 bases outside the gene matches. The CDR3 spells CASSLRPATGAIRNTIYF. CDR3 nucleotides: TGTGCCAGCAGCCTGAGGCCCGCGACAGGGGCGATCCGGAACACCATATATTTT.